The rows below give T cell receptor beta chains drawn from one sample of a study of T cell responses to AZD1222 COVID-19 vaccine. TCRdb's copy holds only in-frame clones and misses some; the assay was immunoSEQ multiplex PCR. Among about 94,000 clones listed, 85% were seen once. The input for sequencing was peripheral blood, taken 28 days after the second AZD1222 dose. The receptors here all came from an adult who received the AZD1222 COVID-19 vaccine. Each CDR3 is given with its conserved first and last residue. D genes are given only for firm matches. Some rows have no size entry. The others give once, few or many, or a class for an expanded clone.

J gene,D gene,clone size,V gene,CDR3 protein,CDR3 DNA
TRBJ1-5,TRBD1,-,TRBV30,CAWSAETGRSNQPQHF,TGTGCCTGGAGTGCCGAGACAGGGCGGAGCAATCAGCCCCAGCATTTT
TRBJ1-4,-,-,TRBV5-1,CASSSGQAINEKLFF,TGCGCCAGCAGCTCGGGACAAGCTATTAATGAAAAACTGTTTTTT
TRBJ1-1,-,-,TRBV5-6,CASRLQGRNTEAFF,TGTGCCAGCAGGTTACAGGGTCGGAACACTGAAGCTTTCTTT
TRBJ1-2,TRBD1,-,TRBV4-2,CASSQDNRGLYGYTF,TGTGCCAGCAGCCAAGATAACAGGGGGCTGTATGGCTACACCTTC
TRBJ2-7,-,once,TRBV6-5,CASSPPKVGEQYF,TGTGCCAGCAGTCCCCCCAAGGTAGGGGAGCAGTACTTC
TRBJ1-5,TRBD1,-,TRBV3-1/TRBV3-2,CASSPTGIEPQHF,TGTGCCAGCAGCCCGACAGGGATAGAGCCCCAGCATTTT
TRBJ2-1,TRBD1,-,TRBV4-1,CASSQGQGAGEQFF,TGCGCCAGCAGCCAAGGGCAGGGGGCTGGTGAGCAGTTCTTC
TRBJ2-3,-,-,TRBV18,CASSPPTRTDTQYF,TGTGCCAGCTCACCACCGACAAGAACAGATACGCAGTATTTT
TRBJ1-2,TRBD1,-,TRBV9,CASSSQGRDRVHYGYTF,TGTGCCAGCAGCTCACAGGGTAGGGACAGGGTACACTATGGCTACACCTTC
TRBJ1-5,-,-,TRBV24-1,CATSQGGRQPQHF,TGTGCCACCAGTCAAGGGGGAAGGCAGCCCCAGCATTTT
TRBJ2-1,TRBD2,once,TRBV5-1,CASSLTQGLAGFDEQFF,TGCGCCAGCAGCTTGACGCAAGGACTAGCGGGGTTTGATGAGCAGTTCTTC
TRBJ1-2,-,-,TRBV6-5,CASRAGQPRYGYTF,TGTGCCAGCAGAGCAGGACAGCCCCGCTATGGCTACACCTTC
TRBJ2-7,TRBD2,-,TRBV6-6,CASSSVSGWEYEQYF,TGTGCCAGCAGTTCCGTTAGCGGGTGGGAGTACGAGCAGTACTTC
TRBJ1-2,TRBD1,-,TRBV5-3,CARSPGTGKTNYGYTF,TGTGCCAGAAGCCCAGGGACAGGGAAAACTAACTATGGCTACACCTTC
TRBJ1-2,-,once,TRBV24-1,CATSYRASNYGYTF,TGTGCCACCAGTTACAGGGCCTCTAACTATGGCTACACCTTC
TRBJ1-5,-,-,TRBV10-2,CASSVGLTVAQPQHF,TGCGCCAGCAGCGTCGGACTCACGGTAGCGCAGCCCCAGCATTTT
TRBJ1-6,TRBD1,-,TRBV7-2,CASSLGLWTGSSYNSPLHF,TGTGCCAGCAGCTTAGGGCTGTGGACAGGGAGCTCCTATAATTCACCCCTCCACTTT
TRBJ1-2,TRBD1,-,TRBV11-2,CASSHNLQGAGGYTF,TGTGCCAGCAGCCATAATTTACAGGGGGCGGGAGGCTACACCTTC
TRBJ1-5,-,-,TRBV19,CASSQPGHSNQPQHF,TGTGCCAGTAGTCAGCCAGGGCATAGCAATCAGCCCCAGCATTTT
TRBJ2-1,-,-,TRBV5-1,CASSRDNYGNEQFF,TGCGCCAGCTCTCGGGACAATTATGGCAATGAGCAGTTCTTC
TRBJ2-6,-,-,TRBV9,CASSVVGPGGIRANVLTF,TGTGCCAGCAGCGTAGTGGGGCCCGGCGGTATTAGGGCCAACGTCCTGACTTTC
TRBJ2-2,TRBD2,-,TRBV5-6,CASSFGGRARRGELFF,TGTGCCAGCAGCTTCGGCGGGAGGGCCCGACGGGGGGAGCTGTTTTTT
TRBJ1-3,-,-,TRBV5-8,CASSFWGAGNTIYF,TGTGCCAGCAGCTTTTGGGGAGCTGGAAACACCATATATTTT
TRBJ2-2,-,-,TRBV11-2,CASSLVKGNLAGELFF,TGTGCCAGCAGCTTAGTTAAAGGGAATCTGGCCGGGGAGCTGTTTTTT
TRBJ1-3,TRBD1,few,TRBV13,CASSLDRGTGNTIYF,TGTGCCAGCAGCCTTGACAGGGGTACTGGAAACACCATATATTTT
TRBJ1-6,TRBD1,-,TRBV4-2,CASSPSGGTGNSPLHF,TGTGCCAGCAGCCCATCGGGGGGGACAGGTAATTCACCCCTCCACTTT
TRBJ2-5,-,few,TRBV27,CASGAPSDETQYF,TGTGCCAGCGGGGCACCCTCGGACGAGACCCAGTACTTC
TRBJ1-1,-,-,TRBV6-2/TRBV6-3,CASSFHSSSTEAFF,TGTGCCAGCAGTTTTCACTCGTCAAGCACTGAAGCTTTCTTT
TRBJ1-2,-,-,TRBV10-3,CAISGTANYGYTF,TGTGCCATCAGTGGAACAGCTAACTATGGCTACACCTTC
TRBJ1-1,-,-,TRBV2,CASSEDGNTEAFF,TGTGCCAGCAGTGAAGATGGGAACACTGAAGCTTTCTTT
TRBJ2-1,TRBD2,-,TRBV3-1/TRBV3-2,CASSPLSRPSGRHNEQFF,TGTGCCAGCAGCCCCCTATCCCGACCTAGCGGGAGGCACAATGAGCAGTTCTTC
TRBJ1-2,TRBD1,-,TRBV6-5,CAIPLDRANYGYTF,TGTGCCATCCCACTGGACAGGGCTAACTATGGCTACACCTTC
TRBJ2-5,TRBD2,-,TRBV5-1,CASSRTSGRRETQYF,TGCGCCAGCAGCCGGACTAGCGGGAGGCGAGAGACCCAGTACTTC
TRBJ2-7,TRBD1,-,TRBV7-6,CASSSWDRVPYEQYF,TGTGCCAGCAGCTCATGGGACAGGGTACCCTACGAGCAGTACTTC
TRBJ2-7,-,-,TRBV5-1,CASSLGLLAEAYEQYF,TGCGCCAGCAGCTTGGGATTACTAGCTGAAGCCTACGAGCAGTACTTC
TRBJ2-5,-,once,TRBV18,CASSIDQETQYF,TGTGCCAGCTCAATAGACCAAGAGACCCAGTACTTC
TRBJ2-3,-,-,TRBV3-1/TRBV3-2,CASSQAGARTDTQYF,TGTGCCAGCAGCCAAGCAGGGGCTCGCACAGATACGCAGTATTTT
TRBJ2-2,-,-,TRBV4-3,CASSQGLLSRELFF,TGCGCCAGCAGCCAAGGACTCCTCTCCCGGGAGCTGTTTTTT
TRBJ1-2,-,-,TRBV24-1,CATSFGEGSYGYTF,TGTGCCACCAGTTTCGGGGAGGGTTCCTATGGCTACACCTTC
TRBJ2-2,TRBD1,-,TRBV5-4,CASSLLQGDPTGELFF,TGTGCCAGCAGCTTGCTTCAGGGGGACCCGACCGGGGAGCTGTTTTTT
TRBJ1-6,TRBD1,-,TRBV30,CACSLGQGMASPLHF,TGTGCCTGCTCGTTGGGACAGGGGATGGCTTCACCCCTCCACTTT
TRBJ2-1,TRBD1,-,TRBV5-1,CASTLGTGPYNEQFF,TGCGCCAGCACCTTGGGGACAGGGCCCTACAATGAGCAGTTCTTC